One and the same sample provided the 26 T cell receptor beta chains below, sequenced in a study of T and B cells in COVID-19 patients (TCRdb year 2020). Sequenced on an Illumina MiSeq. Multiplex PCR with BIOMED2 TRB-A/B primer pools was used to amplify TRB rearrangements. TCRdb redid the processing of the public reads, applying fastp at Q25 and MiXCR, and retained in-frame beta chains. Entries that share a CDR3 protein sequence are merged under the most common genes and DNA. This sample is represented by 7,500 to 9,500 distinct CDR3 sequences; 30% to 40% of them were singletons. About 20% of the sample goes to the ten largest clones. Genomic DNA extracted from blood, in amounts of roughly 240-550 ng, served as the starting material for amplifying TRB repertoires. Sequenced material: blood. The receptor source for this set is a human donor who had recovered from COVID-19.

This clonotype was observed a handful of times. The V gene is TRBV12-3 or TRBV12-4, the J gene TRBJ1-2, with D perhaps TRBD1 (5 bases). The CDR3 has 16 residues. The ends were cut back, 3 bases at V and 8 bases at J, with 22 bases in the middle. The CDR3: CASSFLSHRAQVGYTF. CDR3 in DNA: TGTGCCAGCAGTTTTTTGAGTCATCGGGCACAGGTCGGCTACACCTTC.

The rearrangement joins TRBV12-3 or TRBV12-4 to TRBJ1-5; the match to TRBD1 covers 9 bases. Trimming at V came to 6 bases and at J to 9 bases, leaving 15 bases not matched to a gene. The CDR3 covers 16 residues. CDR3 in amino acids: CASRPGTGTFGAPQHF. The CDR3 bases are TGTGCCAGCAGACCCGGGACAGGGACCTTTGGGGCGCCCCAGCATTTT.

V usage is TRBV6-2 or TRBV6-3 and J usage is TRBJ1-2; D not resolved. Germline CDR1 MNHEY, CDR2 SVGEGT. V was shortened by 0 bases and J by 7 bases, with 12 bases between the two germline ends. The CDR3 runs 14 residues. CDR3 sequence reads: CASSYSNPASGYTF. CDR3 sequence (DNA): TGTGCCAGCAGTTACTCGAACCCAGCTTCTGGCTACACCTTC.

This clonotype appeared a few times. This chain's CDR3 is CASSSDGGGGPTDTQYF. In DNA, the CDR3 is TGTGCCAGCAGCTCCGATGGGGGCGGGGGCCCCACAGATACGCAGTATTTT. The rearrangement joins TRBV7-9 to TRBJ2-3; perhaps TRBD2 as D (7 bases). Looked up from germline, CDR1 is SEHNR and CDR2 is FQNEAQ (reference sequence). Trimming cost V 4 bases and J 2 bases, with 19 bases left between them. There are 17 residues in the CDR3. The whole variable domain, remainder taken from reference TRBV7-9 and TRBJ2-3, is DTGVSQNPRHKITKRGQNVTFRCDPISEHNRLYWYRQTLGQGPEFLTYFQNEAQLEKSRLLSDRFSAERPKGSFSTLEIQRTEQGDSAMYLCASSSDGGGGPTDTQYFGPGTRLTVL.

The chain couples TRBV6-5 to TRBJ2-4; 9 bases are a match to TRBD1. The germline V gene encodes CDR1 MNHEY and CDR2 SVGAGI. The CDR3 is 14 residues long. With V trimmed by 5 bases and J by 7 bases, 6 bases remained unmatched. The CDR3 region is CASSGTGSDNIQYF. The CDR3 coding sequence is TGTGCCAGCAGTGGGACAGGGAGTGACAACATTCAGTACTTC.

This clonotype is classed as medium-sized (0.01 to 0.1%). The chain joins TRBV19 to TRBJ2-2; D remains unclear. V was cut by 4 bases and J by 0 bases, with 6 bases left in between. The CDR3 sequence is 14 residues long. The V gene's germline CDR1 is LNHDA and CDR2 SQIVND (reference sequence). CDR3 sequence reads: CASSKIPNTGELFF. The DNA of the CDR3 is TGTGCCAGTAGTAAGATACCGAACACCGGGGAGCTGTTTTTT.

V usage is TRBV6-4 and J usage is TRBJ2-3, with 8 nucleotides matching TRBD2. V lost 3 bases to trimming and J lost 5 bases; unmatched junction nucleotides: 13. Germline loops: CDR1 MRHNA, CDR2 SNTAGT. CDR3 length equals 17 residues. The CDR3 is CASSEVGSGVRGDTQYF. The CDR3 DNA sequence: TGTGCCAGCAGTGAAGTCGGTAGCGGGGTGCGGGGAGATACGCAGTATTTT.

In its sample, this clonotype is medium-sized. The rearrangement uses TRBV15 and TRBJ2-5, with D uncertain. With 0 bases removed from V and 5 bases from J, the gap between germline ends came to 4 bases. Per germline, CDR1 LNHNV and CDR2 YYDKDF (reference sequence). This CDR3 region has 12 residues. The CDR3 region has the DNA TGTGCCACCAGCAGAGATCGGGAGACCCAGTACTTC. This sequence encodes CATSRDRETQYF.

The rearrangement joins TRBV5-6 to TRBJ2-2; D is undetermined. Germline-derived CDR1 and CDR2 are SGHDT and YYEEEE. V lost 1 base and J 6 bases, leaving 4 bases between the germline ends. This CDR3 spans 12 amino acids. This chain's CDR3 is CASSLHPGELFF. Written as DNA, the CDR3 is TGTGCCAGCAGCTTGCATCCCGGGGAGCTGTTTTTT.

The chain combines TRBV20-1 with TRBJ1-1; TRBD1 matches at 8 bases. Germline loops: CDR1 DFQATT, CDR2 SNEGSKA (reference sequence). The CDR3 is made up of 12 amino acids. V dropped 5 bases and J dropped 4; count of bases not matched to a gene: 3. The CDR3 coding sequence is TGCAGTGCTGGACAGGGTCGCACTGAAGCTTTCTTT. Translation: CSAGQGRTEAFF.

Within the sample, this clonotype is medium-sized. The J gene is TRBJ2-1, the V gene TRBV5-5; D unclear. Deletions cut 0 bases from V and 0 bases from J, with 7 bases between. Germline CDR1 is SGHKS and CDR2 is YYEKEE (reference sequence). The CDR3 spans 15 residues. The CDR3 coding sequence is TGTGCCAGCAGCTTGGAAACAGACTCCTACAATGAGCAGTTCTTC. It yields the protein CASSLETDSYNEQFF.

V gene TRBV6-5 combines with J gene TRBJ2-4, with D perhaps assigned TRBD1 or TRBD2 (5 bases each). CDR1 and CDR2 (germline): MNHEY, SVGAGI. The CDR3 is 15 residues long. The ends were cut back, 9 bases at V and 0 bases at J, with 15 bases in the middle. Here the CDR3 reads CARREGVQAKNIQYF. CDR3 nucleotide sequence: TGTGCCAGGAGGGAAGGGGTCCAAGCCAAAAACATTCAGTACTTC.

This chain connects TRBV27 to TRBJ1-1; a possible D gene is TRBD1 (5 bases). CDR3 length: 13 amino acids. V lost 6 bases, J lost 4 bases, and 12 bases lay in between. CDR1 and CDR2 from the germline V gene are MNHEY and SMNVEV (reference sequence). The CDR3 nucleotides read TGTGCCAGCAGAATCGGGGCAGGCACTGAAGCTTTCTTT. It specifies CASRIGAGTEAFF.

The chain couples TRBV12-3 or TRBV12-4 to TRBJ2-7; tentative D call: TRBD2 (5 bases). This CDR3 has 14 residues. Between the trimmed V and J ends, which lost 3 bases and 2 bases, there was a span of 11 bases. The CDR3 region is CASSFTGKPYEQYF. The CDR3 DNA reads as TGTGCCAGCAGTTTTACGGGGAAGCCCTACGAGCAGTACTTC.

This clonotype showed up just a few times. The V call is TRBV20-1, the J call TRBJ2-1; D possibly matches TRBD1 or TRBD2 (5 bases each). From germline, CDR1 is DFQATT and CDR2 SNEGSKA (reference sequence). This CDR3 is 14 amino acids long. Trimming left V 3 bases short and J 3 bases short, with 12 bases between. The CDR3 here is CSASLGVDYNEQFF. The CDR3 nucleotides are TGCAGTGCTAGCCTGGGGGTCGACTACAATGAGCAGTTCTTC.

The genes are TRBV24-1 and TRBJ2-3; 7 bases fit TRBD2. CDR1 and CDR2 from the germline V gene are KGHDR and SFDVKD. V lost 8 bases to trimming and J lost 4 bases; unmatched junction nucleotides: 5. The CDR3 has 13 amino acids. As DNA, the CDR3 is TGTGCCACCACCCGGGGAGGGCCAGATACGCAGTATTTT. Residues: CATTRGGPDTQYF.

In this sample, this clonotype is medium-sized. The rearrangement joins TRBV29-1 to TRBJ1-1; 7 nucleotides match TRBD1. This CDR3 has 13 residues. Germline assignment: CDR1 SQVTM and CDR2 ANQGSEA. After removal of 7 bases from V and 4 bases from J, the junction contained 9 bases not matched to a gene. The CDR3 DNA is TGCAGCGCCGGCGAGGGGGCGGGCACTGAAGCTTTCTTT. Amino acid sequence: CSAGEGAGTEAFF. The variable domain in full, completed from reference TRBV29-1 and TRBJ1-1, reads SAVISQKPSRDICQRGTSLTIQCQVDSQVTMMFWYRQQPGQSLTLIATANQGSEATYESGFVIDKFPISRPNLTFSTLTVSNMSPEDSSIYLCSAGEGAGTEAFFGQGTRLTVV.

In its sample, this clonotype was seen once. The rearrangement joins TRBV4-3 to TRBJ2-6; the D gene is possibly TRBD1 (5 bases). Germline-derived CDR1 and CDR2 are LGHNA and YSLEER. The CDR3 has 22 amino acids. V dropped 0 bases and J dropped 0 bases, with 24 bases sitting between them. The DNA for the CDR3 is TGCGCCAGCAGCCAAGATTTAGTTGTACCCGACAGCCTTTTCTCTGGGGCCAACGTCCTGACTTTC. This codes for CASSQDLVVPDSLFSGANVLTF.

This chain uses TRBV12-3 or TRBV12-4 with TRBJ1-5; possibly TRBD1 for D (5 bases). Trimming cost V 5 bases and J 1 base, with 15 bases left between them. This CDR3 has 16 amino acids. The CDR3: CASSNLGQGSNQPQHF. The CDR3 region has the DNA TGTGCCAGCAGTAACTTGGGGCAGGGAAGCAATCAGCCCCAGCATTTT.

The CDR3 region is CASSINRDRAGDTQYF. For the CDR3, the DNA is TGTGCCAGCAGCATCAACCGGGACAGGGCCGGGGATACGCAGTATTTT. The V gene is TRBV7-9, the J gene TRBJ2-3; 9 nucleotides align to TRBD1. The CDR3 contains 16 residues. Germline V gene lookup returns CDR1 SEHNR and CDR2 FQNEAQ (reference sequence). V trimming: 5 bases; J trimming: 6 bases; junction bases outside the gene matches: 12.

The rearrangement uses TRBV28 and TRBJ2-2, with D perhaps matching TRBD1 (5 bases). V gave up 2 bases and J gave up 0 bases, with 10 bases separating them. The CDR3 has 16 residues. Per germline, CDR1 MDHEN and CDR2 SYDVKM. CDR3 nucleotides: TGTGCCAGCAGTTTAATTTCGACAGCGAACACCGGGGAGCTGTTTTTT. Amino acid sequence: CASSLISTANTGELFF.

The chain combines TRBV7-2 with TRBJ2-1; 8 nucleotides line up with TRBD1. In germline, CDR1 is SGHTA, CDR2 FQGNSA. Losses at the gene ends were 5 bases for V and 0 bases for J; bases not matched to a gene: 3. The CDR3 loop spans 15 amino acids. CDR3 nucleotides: TGTGCCAGCAGCGGAACAGGGGGCTCCTACAATGAGCAGTTCTTC. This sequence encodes CASSGTGGSYNEQFF.

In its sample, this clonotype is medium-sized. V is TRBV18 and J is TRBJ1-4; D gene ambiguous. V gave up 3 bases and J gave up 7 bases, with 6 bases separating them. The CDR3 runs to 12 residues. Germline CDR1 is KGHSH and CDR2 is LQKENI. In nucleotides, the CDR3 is TGTGCCAGCTCACCTTTTGGTGAAAAACTGTTTTTT. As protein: CASSPFGEKLFF.

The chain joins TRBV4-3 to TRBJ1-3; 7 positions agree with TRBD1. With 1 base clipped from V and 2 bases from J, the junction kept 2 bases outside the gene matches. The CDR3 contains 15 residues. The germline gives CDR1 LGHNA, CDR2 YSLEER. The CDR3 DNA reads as TGCGCCAGCAGCCAAGTAGACAGGGCTGGAAACACCATATATTTT. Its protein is CASSQVDRAGNTIYF.

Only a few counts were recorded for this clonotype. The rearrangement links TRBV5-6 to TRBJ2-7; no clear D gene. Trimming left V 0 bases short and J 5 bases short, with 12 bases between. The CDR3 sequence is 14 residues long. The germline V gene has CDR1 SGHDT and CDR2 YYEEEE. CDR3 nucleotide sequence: TGTGCCAGCAGCTTGGGGATTGGGGTTGACGAGCAGTACTTC. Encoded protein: CASSLGIGVDEQYF.

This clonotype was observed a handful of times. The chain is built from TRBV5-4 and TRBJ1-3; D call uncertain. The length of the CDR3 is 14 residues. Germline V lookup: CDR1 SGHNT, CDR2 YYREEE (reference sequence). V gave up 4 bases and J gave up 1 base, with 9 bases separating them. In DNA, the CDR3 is TGTGCCAGCAGCAGAGATAAATCTGGAAACACCATATATTTT. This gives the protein CASSRDKSGNTIYF. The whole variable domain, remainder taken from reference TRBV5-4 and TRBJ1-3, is ETGVTQSPTHLIKTRGQQVTLRCSSQSGHNTVSWYQQALGQGPQFIFQYYREEENGRGNFPPRFSGLQFPNYSSELNVNALELDDSALYLCASSRDKSGNTIYFGEGSWLTVV.